Shown below are 14 T cell receptor beta chains from a single sample sequenced in a study of blood T cell repertoires in COVID-19. Repertoires were generated with immunoSEQ multiplex PCR, while TCRdb's copy carries only in-frame clones and drops some. The data contain 400,000 or so clones, approximately 90% of them singletons. The sample consisted of peripheral blood. The receptors were sampled from a man aged 18 to 30 with COVID-19, enrolled during active disease.

The V gene is TRBV27, the J gene TRBJ1-2; the match to TRBD1 covers 7 bases. J was trimmed by 4 bases and V by 5 bases; bases with no gene match: 4. Germline V gene sequence: CDR1 MNHEY, CDR2 SMNVEV (reference sequence). The CDR3 length is 13 residues. CDR3: CASSQQGIYGYTF. CDR3 DNA: TGTGCCAGCAGTCAACAGGGGATCTATGGCTACACCTTC.

This clone has a handful of counts. The rearrangement links TRBV7-9 to TRBJ1-2, with 8 positions matching TRBD1. This CDR3 is built from 15 residues. Looked up from germline, CDR1 is SEHNR and CDR2 is FQNEAQ (reference sequence). J was trimmed by 8 bases and V by 1 base; bases with no gene match: 9. Here the CDR3 DNA reads TGTGCCAGCAGCTTAGAGGCCCCCCGACAGGGGGGCTACACCTTC. Amino acids: CASSLEAPRQGGYTF.

The V gene is TRBV4-1, the J gene TRBJ2-2; 14 bases map to TRBD2. Germline V gene data show CDR1 as MGHRA and CDR2 as YSYEKL. Trimming removed 7 bases from V and 4 bases from J; junction bases left unmatched: 5. The CDR3 runs 16 residues. The CDR3 DNA follows: TGCGCCAGCAACAAGGGGACTAGCGGGAGCACCGGGGAGCTGTTTTTT. The encoded protein is CASNKGTSGSTGELFF.

This chain connects TRBV13 to TRBJ2-1; the match to TRBD1 covers 8 bases. Trimming removed 4 bases from V and 1 base from J; junction bases left unmatched: 6. The CDR3 contains 16 residues. The germline gives CDR1 PRHDT, CDR2 FYEKMQ (reference sequence). The CDR3 protein is CASSSGQGGSYNEQFF. DNA of the CDR3: TGTGCCAGCAGCTCCGGACAGGGAGGATCCTACAATGAGCAGTTCTTC.

In this sample, this clone turned up a few times. The V call is TRBV13, the J call TRBJ2-7; TRBD1 agrees at 9 bases. This CDR3 is built from 13 residues. Trimming cost V 6 bases and J 6 bases; bases outside gene matches: 6. The germline V gene encodes CDR1 PRHDT and CDR2 FYEKMQ (reference sequence). The chain's CDR3 is CASSTGGSGEQYF. The DNA of the CDR3 is TGTGCCAGCAGTACAGGGGGCAGCGGCGAGCAGTACTTC.

The chain carries TRBV6-5 and TRBJ1-4; D uncertain. The germline CDR1 and CDR2 sequences are MNHEY and SVGAGI. This CDR3 has 15 residues. V lost 2 bases, J lost 3 bases, and 10 bases lay in between. The CDR3 region has the DNA TGTGCCAGCAGTTACGATCCGGGTTCTAATGAAAAACTGTTTTTT. This gives the protein CASSYDPGSNEKLFF.

The chain carries TRBV27 and TRBJ1-5; D is possibly TRBD1 (6 bases). Germline values: CDR1 MNHEY, CDR2 SMNVEV (reference sequence). CDR3 length: 14 residues. Trimming removed 2 bases from V and 6 bases from J, with 11 bases in between. This CDR3 is CASSLHRVGQPQHF. CDR3 DNA: TGTGCCAGCAGTTTACACAGGGTTGGTCAGCCCCAGCATTTT.

The rearrangement uses TRBV7-6 and TRBJ1-5; D is possibly TRBD1 (5 bases). The CDR3 is 14 residues long. V was trimmed by 4 bases and J by 6 bases, leaving 13 bases between them. Per the germline V gene, CDR1 is SGHVS and CDR2 is FNYEAQ. The DNA of the CDR3 is TGTGCCAGCAGCTCCGGGGGTAGGGGTCAGCCCCAGCATTTT. It encodes CASSSGGRGQPQHF. Combining the CDR3 with reference TRBV7-6 and TRBJ1-5 gives the whole variable domain GAGVSQSPRYKVTKRGQDVALRCDPISGHVSLYWYRQALGQGPEFLTYFNYEAQQDKSGLPNDRFSAERPEGSISTLTIQRTEQRDSAMYRCASSSGGRGQPQHFGDGTRLSIL.

The chain recombines TRBV3-1 (or the pseudogene TRBV3-2) with TRBJ2-5; 14 nucleotides match TRBD2. The CDR3 sequence is 16 residues long. Trimming cost V 0 bases and J 4 bases; bases outside gene matches: 1. The germline V gene encodes CDR1 LGHDT and CDR2 YNNKEL (reference sequence). The CDR3 bases are TGTGCCAGCAGCCAAGACGGGACTAGCGGGGGAGAGACCCAGTACTTC. Translated: CASSQDGTSGGETQYF.

The chain uses TRBV12-3 or TRBV12-4 and TRBJ1-1; 11 nucleotides agree with TRBD1. The CDR3 extends over 13 amino acids. V trimming: 5 bases; J trimming: 6 bases; junction bases outside the gene matches: 2. The CDR3, as DNA: TGTGCCAGCAGTGTGGGACAGGGGGCTGAAGCTTTCTTT. Translated: CASSVGQGAEAFF.

As to this clone: The sample has other DNA sequences that encode this CDR3 too. V is TRBV11-2 and J is TRBJ2-2; the D gene is possibly TRBD1 (5 bases). CDR1 is SGHAT and CDR2 is FQNNGV in the germline V gene. V gave up 4 bases and J gave up 2 bases, with 5 bases separating them. The CDR3 contains 13 residues. For the CDR3, the DNA is TGTGCCAGCAGCTGGACAAACACCGGGGAGCTGTTTTTT. Amino acids: CASSWTNTGELFF.

The chain has TRBV15 and TRBJ1-5; no clear D gene. The CDR3 is 16 amino acids. Germline values: CDR1 LNHNV, CDR2 YYDKDF (reference sequence). Trimming left V 2 bases short and J 2 bases short, with 13 bases between. CDR3 bases: TGTGCCACCAGCAGAATAGAAGCGTGGGGCAATCAGCCCCAGCATTTT. This gives the protein CATSRIEAWGNQPQHF.

The chain uses TRBV7-9 and TRBJ2-7; D remains unclear. Trimming pared 1 base from V and 7 bases from J, leaving 11 bases between. CDR3 length: 13 residues. The germline V gene encodes CDR1 SEHNR and CDR2 FQNEAQ (reference sequence). CDR3 nucleotide sequence: TGTGCCAGCAGCTTAGATAGTTTTCGGGAGCAGTACTTC. Translated, it gives CASSLDSFREQYF.

The chain couples TRBV9 to TRBJ2-7, with 15 bases aligning to TRBD2. Germline lookup yields CDR1 SGDLS and CDR2 YYNGEE. V trimming: 3 bases; J trimming: 4 bases; junction bases outside the gene matches: 2. CDR3 length: 15 residues. CDR3 protein: CASSAGTSGRYEQYF. In nucleotides, the CDR3 is TGTGCCAGCAGCGCCGGGACTAGCGGGAGGTACGAGCAGTACTTC.